The clone carrying this TCR beta chain has a single count. The sample contains more than one DNA sequence encoding this CDR3. This entry comes from a study of cytomegalovirus exposure and HLA in healthy donors. CDR3 length: 14 amino acids. V was cut by 5 bases and J by 2 bases, with 12 bases left in between. Germline CDR1 reads SSHAT; CDR2 reads FNYEAQ (reference sequence). PCR amplification relied on 60 Vbeta primers (plus 13 Jbeta primers). Sequencing was performed with immunoSEQ multiplex PCR; in TCRdb, only in-frame clones are kept and a portion is missing. The repertoire holds more than 100,000 clones, with approximately 64% as singletons.

V gene TRBV7-7 combines with J gene TRBJ1-2; D gene unclear. This sequence was found in a woman aged 40 to 49 in good health and CMV-seronegative. Sequenced sample: PBMCs. CDR3 sequence: CASSPLTANYGYTF. Here the CDR3 DNA reads TGTGCCAGCAGCCCCTTAACAGCCAACTATGGCTACACCTTC. The variable domain in full, completed from reference TRBV7-7 and TRBJ1-2, reads GAGVSQSPRYKVTKRGQDVTLRCDPISSHATLYWYQQALGQGPEFLTYFNYEAQPDKSGLPSDRFSAERPEGSISTLTIQRTEQRDSAMYRCASSPLTANYGYTFGSGTRLTVV.